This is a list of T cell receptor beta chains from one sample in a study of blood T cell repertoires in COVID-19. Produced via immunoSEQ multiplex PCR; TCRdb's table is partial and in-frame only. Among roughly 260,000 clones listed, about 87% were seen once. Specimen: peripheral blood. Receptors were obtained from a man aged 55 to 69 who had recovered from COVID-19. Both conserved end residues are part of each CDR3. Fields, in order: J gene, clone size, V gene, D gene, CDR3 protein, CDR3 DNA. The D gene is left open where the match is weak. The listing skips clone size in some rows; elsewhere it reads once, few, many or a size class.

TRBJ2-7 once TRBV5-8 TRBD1 CASSRQGRASYEQYF TGTGCCAGCAGCCGACAGGGACGTGCCTCCTACGAGCAGTACTTC
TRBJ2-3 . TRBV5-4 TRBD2 CASSPASGGAFSTDTQYF TGTGCCAGCAGCCCTGCTAGCGGGGGGGCGTTCAGCACAGATACGCAGTATTTT
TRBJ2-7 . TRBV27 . CASSSLQGIYEQYF TGTGCCAGCAGTTCGTTACAGGGTATATACGAGCAGTACTTC
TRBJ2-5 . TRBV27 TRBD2 CASSPVGSGGDNPPKTQYF TGTGCCAGCAGCCCCGTGGGTAGCGGGGGGGACAATCCTCCTAAGACCCAGTACTTC
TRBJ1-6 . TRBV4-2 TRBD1 CASSQGQGGYNSPLHF TGTGCCAGCAGCCAAGGACAGGGTGGATACAATTCACCCCTCCACTTT
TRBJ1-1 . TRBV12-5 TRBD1 CASGISTGSTEAFF TGTGCTAGTGGGATATCGACAGGGAGCACTGAAGCTTTCTTT
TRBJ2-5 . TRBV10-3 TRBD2 CAISKTSGAGQETQYF TGTGCCATCAGCAAGACTAGCGGGGCCGGTCAAGAGACCCAGTACTTC
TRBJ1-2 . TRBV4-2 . CASSHKRRGREWSYGYTF TGTGCCAGCAGCCATAAGCGGAGAGGGAGGGAGTGGAGCTATGGCTACACCTTC
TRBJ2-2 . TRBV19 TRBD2 CASRRRDRGANTGELFF TGTGCCAGTAGACGAAGAGATCGGGGGGCGAACACCGGGGAGCTGTTTTTT
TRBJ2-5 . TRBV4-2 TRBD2 CASRQPGGGEGTQYF TGTGCTAGCCGCCAACCCGGCGGGGGGGAGGGGACCCAGTACTTC
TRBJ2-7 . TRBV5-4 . CASSLDRDEQYF TGTGCCAGCAGCTTGGACAGGGACGAGCAGTACTTC
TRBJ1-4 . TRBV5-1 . CASSRGNEKLFF TGCGCCAGCAGTAGGGGGAATGAAAAACTGTTTTTT
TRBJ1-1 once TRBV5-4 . CASPPPQFPLRSTEAFF TGTGCCAGCCCCCCACCACAATTCCCGTTACGGAGCACTGAAGCTTTCTTT
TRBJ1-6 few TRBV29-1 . CSVGAKANSPLHF TGCAGCGTTGGGGCGAAAGCTAATTCACCCCTCCACTTT
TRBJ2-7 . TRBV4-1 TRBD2 CASSQVGASGGAQDF TGCGCCAGCAGCCAAGTTGGTGCTAGCGGGGGGGCCCAGGACTTC
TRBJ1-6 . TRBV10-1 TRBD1 CASRDKLRQGRNSPLHF TGCGCCAGCAGAGACAAGCTACGACAGGGAAGAAATTCACCCCTCCACTTT
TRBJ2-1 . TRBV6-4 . CASSVDSVGEQFF TGTGCCAGCAGTGTAGATAGTGTCGGTGAGCAGTTCTTC
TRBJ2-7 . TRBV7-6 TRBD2 CASSLGTSGGIYEQYF TGTGCCAGCAGCCTAGGGACTAGCGGGGGGATTTACGAGCAGTACTTC
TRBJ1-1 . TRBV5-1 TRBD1 CASSLDVGQGGEAFF TGCGCCAGCAGCTTGGATGTGGGCCAGGGGGGTGAAGCTTTCTTT
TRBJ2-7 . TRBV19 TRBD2 CASRKTSGAYEQYF TGTGCCAGTAGGAAAACTAGCGGGGCCTACGAGCAGTACTTC
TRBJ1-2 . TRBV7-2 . CASSYRVANYGYTF TGTGCCAGCAGCTACAGGGTCGCTAACTATGGCTACACCTTC
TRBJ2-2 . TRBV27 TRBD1 CASSSRDRSPTGELFF TGTGCCAGCAGTTCCCGGGACAGGAGTCCCACCGGGGAGCTGTTTTTT
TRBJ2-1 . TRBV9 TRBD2 CASSVGSGLAAYNEQFF TGTGCCAGCAGCGTAGGGTCGGGACTAGCGGCATACAATGAGCAGTTCTTC
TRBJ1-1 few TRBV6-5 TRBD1 CATGAGGLNTEAFF TGTGCAACAGGGGCAGGGGGATTGAACACTGAAGCTTTCTTT
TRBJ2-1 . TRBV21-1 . CASSPYSSNEQFF TGTGCCAGCAGCCCCTACAGTAGTAATGAGCAGTTCTTC
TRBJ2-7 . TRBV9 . CASSVEGQNSYEQYF TGTGCCAGCAGCGTGGAGGGACAGAACTCCTACGAGCAGTACTTC
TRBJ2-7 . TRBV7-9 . CASSFDNFDEQYF TGTGCCAGCAGCTTCGACAACTTCGACGAGCAGTACTTC
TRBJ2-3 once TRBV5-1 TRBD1 CASSLQGASDTQYF TGCGCCAGCAGCTTACAGGGGGCATCAGATACGCAGTATTTT
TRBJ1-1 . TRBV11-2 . CASSLGLGVNTEAFF TGTGCCAGCAGCTTAGGCCTAGGGGTGAACACTGAAGCTTTCTTT
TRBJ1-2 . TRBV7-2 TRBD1 CASSLVKQGGGYTF TGTGCCAGCAGCTTAGTGAAGCAGGGGGGCGGCTACACCTTC
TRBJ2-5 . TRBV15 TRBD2 CATSRDWTGGETQYF TGTGCCACCAGCAGAGACTGGACCGGGGGGGAGACCCAGTACTTC
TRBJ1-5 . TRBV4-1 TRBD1 CASSQGGQGGQPQHF TGCGCCAGCAGCCAAGGGGGACAGGGGGGTCAGCCCCAGCATTTT
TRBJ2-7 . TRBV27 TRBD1 CASSLGLARGFDEQYF TGTGCCAGCAGTTTAGGGCTGGCCAGGGGGTTCGACGAGCAGTACTTC
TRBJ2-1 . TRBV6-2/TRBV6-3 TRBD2 CASSPLGGGSNEQFF TGTGCCAGCAGCCCCCTCGGCGGGGGGTCTAATGAGCAGTTCTTC
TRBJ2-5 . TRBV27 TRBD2 CASSVLAGGQETQYF TGTGCCAGCAGTGTACTAGCGGGGGGGCAAGAGACCCAGTACTTC
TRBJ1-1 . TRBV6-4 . CASSDSGGTEAFF TGTGCCAGCAGTGACTCTGGAGGGACTGAAGCTTTCTTT
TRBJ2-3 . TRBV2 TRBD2 CATRGGTRTDTQYF TGTGCCACCCGGGGGGGGACCCGCACAGATACGCAGTATTTT
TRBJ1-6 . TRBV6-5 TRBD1 CASSPDRGYSPLHF TGTGCCAGCAGCCCGGACAGGGGGTACTCACCCCTCCACTTT
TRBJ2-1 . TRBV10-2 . CASRGTDEQFF TGCGCCAGTCGGGGGACAGATGAGCAGTTCTTC
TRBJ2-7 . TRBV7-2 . CASSLAVLAAYEQYF TGTGCCAGCAGCTTAGCAGTATTGGCCGCCTACGAGCAGTACTTC
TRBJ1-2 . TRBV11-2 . CASSLDRRNFYGYTF TGTGCCAGCAGCTTAGACAGGCGAAACTTCTATGGCTACACCTTC
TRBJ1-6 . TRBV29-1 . CSVKVRDSYNSPLHF TGCAGCGTGAAGGTCAGGGACTCCTATAATTCACCCCTCCACTTT
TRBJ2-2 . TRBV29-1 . CSVRLRGHSNTGELFF TGCAGCGTTAGGCTCCGCGGACATTCGAACACCGGGGAGCTGTTTTTT
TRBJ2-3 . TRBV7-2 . CASSSPARTDTQYF TGTGCCAGCAGCTCCCCTGCCAGGACAGATACGCAGTATTTT
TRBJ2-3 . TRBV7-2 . CASTPWADSLTDTQYF TGTGCCAGCACCCCGTGGGCGGACTCTCTCACAGATACGCAGTATTTT
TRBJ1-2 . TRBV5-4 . CASSVVGRADYGYTF TGTGCCAGCAGCGTCGTCGGGCGGGCTGACTATGGCTACACCTTC
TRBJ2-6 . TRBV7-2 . CASSQNGVYGANVLTF TGTGCCAGCAGCCAGAACGGGGTGTACGGGGCCAACGTCCTGACTTTC
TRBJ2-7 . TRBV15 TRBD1 CATSMDRFIHEQYF TGTGCCACCAGCATGGACAGGTTTATCCACGAGCAGTACTTC
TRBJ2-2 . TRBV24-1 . CATSDPGAGELFF TGTGCCACCAGTGATCCAGGGGCCGGGGAGCTGTTTTTT
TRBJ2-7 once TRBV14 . CASSPGAYEQYF TGTGCCAGCAGCCCGGGGGCCTACGAGCAGTACTTC
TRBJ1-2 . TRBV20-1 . CSATQGSHTF TGCAGTGCAACACAGGGTTCCCACACCTTC
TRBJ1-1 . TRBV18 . CASSLDFGRQNTEAFF TGTGCCAGCTCACTCGACTTTGGCCGGCAGAACACTGAAGCTTTCTTT
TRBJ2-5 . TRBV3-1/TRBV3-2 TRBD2 CASSQELAGAGETQYF TGTGCCAGCAGCCAAGAACTAGCGGGGGCGGGAGAGACCCAGTACTTC
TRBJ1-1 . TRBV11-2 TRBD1 CASSSPGQGASEAFF TGTGCCAGCAGCTCCCCTGGACAGGGGGCCTCTGAAGCTTTCTTT
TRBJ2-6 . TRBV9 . CASSVGGPKTGANVLTF TGTGCCAGCAGCGTCGGGGGACCGAAAACTGGGGCCAACGTCCTGACTTTC